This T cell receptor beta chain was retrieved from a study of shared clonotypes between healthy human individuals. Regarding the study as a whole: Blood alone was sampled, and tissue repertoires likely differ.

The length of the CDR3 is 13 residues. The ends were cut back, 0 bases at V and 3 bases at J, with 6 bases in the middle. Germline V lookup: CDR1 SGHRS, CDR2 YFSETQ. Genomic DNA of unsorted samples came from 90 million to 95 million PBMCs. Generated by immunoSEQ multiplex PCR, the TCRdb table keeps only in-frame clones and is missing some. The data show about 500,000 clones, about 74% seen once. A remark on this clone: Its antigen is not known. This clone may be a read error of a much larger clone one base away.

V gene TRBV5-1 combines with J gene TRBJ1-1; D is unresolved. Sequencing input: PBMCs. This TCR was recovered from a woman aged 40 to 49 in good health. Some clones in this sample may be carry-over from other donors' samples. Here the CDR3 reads CASSLGLDTEAFF. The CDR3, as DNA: TGCGCCAGCAGCTTGGGCCTGGACACTGAAGCTTTCTTT.